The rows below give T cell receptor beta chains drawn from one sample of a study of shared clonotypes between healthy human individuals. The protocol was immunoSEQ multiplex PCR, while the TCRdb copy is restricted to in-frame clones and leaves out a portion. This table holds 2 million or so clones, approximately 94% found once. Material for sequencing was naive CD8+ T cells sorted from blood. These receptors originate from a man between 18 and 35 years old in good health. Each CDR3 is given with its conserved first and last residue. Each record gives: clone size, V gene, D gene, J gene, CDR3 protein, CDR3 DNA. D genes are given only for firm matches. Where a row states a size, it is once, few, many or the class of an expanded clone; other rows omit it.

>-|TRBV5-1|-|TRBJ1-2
CASSPSTENYGYTF
TGCGCCAGCAGCCCTTCGACGGAGAACTATGGCTACACCTTC
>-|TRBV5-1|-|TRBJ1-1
CASSLVQGSTEAFF
TGCGCCAGCAGCTTGGTTCAGGGGAGCACTGAAGCTTTCTTT
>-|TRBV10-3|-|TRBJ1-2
CAISEGDYGYTF
TGTGCCATCAGTGAAGGGGACTATGGCTACACCTTC
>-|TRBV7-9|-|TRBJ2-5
CASSPPMTGQETQYF
TGTGCCAGCAGCCCGCCGATGACAGGTCAAGAGACCCAGTACTTC
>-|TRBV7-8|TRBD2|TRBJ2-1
CASSLGLAGAISYNEQFF
TGTGCCAGCAGCTTAGGCTTAGCGGGAGCGATCTCCTACAATGAGCAGTTCTTC
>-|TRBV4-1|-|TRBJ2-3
CASSQETGTDTQYF
TGCGCCAGCAGCCAAGAAACGGGCACAGATACGCAGTATTTT
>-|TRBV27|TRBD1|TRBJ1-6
CASSPGTGFSPLHF
TGTGCCAGCAGTCCCGGGACAGGGTTTTCACCCCTCCACTTT
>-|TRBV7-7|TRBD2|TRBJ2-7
CASSLGTGLGYEQYF
TGTGCTAGCAGCTTAGGGACGGGACTAGGCTACGAGCAGTACTTC
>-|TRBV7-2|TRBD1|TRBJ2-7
CASAPGAGGYEQYF
TGTGCCAGCGCCCCCGGGGCAGGGGGCTACGAGCAGTACTTC
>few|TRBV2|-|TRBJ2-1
CASKRRQPEQFF
TGTGCCAGCAAAAGGCGACAGCCTGAGCAGTTCTTC
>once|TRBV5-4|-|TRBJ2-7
CASSLEANEQYF
TGTGCCAGCAGCTTAGAAGCCAACGAGCAGTACTTC
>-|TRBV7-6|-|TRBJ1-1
CASSNLLDSYNTEAFF
TGTGCCAGCAGCAACCTATTAGACAGCTATAACACTGAAGCTTTCTTT
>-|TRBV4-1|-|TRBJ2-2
CASSHRTGPSGGELFF
TGCGCCAGCAGCCATCGGACAGGACCTAGCGGCGGGGAGCTGTTTTTT
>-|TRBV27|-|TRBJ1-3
CASARGAGPYSGNTIYF
TGTGCCAGCGCCCGGGGGGCGGGACCTTACTCTGGAAACACCATATATTTT
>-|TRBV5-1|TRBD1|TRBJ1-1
CASSLGGQGASEAFF
TGCGCCAGCAGCTTGGGAGGCCAGGGGGCCTCTGAAGCTTTCTTT
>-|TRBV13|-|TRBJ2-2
CASSPGTANTGELFF
TGTGCCAGCAGCCCAGGGACTGCGAACACCGGGGAGCTGTTTTTT
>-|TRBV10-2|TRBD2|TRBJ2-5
CASSLLAGGRETQYF
TGCGCCAGCAGTTTACTAGCGGGGGGGCGGGAGACCCAGTACTTC
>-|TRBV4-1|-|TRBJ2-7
CASSQGPSGGLGTYEQYF
TGCGCCAGCAGCCAAGGTCCCTCAGGGGGGCTGGGGACCTACGAGCAGTACTTC
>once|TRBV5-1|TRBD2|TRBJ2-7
CASSWGLAGGPIEQYF
TGCGCCAGCAGCTGGGGCTTAGCGGGGGGCCCTATCGAGCAGTACTTC
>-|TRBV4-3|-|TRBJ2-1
CASSQELSGDSSYNEQFF
TGCGCCAGCAGCCAAGAACTTTCCGGAGACAGCTCCTACAATGAGCAGTTCTTC
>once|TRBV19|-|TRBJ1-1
CASSIGTEAFF
TGTGCCAGTAGTATTGGGACTGAAGCTTTCTTT
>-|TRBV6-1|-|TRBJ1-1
CASSDTGLNTEAFF
TGTGCCAGCAGTGATACAGGTCTGAACACTGAAGCTTTCTTT
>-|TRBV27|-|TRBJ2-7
CASSLAAAYEQYF
TGTGCCAGCAGTTTAGCGGCAGCCTACGAGCAGTACTTC
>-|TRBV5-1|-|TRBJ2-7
CASSLDRGTSYEQYF
TGCGCCAGCAGCTTGGATCGGGGGACCTCCTACGAGCAGTACTTC
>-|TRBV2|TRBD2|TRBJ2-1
CASSEALAGGTDEQFF
TGTGCCAGCAGTGAAGCACTAGCGGGGGGTACCGATGAGCAGTTCTTC
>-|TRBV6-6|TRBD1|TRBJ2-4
CASSSTGLGDIQYF
TGTGCCAGCAGTTCGACAGGGCTGGGGGACATTCAGTACTTC
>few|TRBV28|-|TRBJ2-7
CASSWGTYEQYF
TGTGCCAGCAGTTGGGGGACCTACGAGCAGTACTTC
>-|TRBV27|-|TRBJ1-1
CASSLGPRWTEAFF
TGTGCCAGCAGTTTGGGCCCACGTTGGACTGAAGCTTTCTTT
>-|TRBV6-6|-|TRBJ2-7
CASSYSGSLYEQYF
TGTGCCAGCAGTTACAGCGGAAGTCTTTACGAGCAGTACTTC
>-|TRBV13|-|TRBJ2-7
CASSGELLPYEQYF
TGTGCCAGCAGCGGGGAGCTCCTCCCCTACGAGCAGTACTTC
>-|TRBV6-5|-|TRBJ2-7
CASSYSGAYEQYF
TGTGCCAGCAGTTACTCGGGCGCCTACGAGCAGTACTTC
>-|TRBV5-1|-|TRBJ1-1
CASSLDWGPELGTEAFF
TGCGCCAGCAGCTTGGATTGGGGCCCTGAGCTTGGCACTGAAGCTTTCTTT
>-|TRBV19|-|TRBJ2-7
CASSLGEGYEQYF
TGTGCCAGTAGTCTGGGGGAAGGGTACGAGCAGTACTTC
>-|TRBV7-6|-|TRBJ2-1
CASSLSGANEQFF
TGTGCCAGCAGCTTATCGGGGGCCAATGAGCAGTTCTTC
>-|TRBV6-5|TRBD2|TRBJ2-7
CASSYSAGADEQYF
TGTGCCAGCAGTTACTCTGCGGGAGCCGACGAGCAGTACTTC
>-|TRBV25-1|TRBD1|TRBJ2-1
CASSPPDRFAYNEQFF
TGTGCCAGCAGTCCGCCGGACAGGTTTGCCTACAATGAGCAGTTCTTC
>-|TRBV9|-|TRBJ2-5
CASSVEAGDGETQYF
TGTGCCAGCAGCGTAGAGGCCGGGGACGGGGAGACCCAGTACTTC
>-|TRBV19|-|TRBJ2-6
CASSIEARFLSGANVLTF
TGTGCCAGTAGTATCGAGGCACGGTTTCTCTCTGGGGCCAACGTCCTGACTTTC
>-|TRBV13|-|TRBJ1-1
CASSLGQLNTEAFF
TGTGCCAGCAGCTTAGGACAGCTGAACACTGAAGCTTTCTTT
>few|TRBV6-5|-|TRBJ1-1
CASSYGGGTEAFF
TGTGCCAGCAGTTACGGGGGGGGCACTGAAGCTTTCTTT
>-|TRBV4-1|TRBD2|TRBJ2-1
CASSRAGGSLSNEQFF
TGCGCCAGCAGCCGGGCAGGCGGGAGCCTCTCCAATGAGCAGTTCTTC
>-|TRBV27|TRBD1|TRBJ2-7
CASSLSPGTATYEQYF
TGTGCCAGCAGTTTATCCCCCGGGACAGCAACCTACGAGCAGTACTTC
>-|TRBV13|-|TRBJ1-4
CASSIGATNEKLFF
TGTGCCAGCAGCATCGGGGCCACTAATGAAAAACTGTTTTTT
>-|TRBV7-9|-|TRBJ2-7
CASSSDPGRGLYF
TGTGCCAGCAGCTCGGATCCGGGGAGGGGGCTGTACTTC
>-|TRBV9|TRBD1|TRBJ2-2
CASSQGEDTGELFF
TGTGCCAGCAGCCAGGGGGAAGACACCGGGGAGCTGTTTTTT
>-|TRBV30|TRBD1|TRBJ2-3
CAWGRDSSWDTQYF
TGTGCCTGGGGCCGGGACAGCTCCTGGGATACGCAGTATTTT
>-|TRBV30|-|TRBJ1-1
CAWTISTEAFF
TGTGCCTGGACGATAAGCACTGAAGCTTTCTTT
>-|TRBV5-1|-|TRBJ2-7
CASSLDRESDEQYF
TGCGCCAGCAGCTTGGACAGGGAGAGCGACGAGCAGTACTTC
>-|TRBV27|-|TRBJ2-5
CASSTLYAGTIQETQYF
TGTGCCAGCAGTACTCTTTATGCAGGGACAATCCAAGAGACCCAGTACTTC
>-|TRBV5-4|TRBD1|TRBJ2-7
CASSPGTGPYEQYF
TGTGCCAGCAGCCCCGGGACAGGGCCCTACGAGCAGTACTTC
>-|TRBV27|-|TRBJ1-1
CASSNTGTTHEAFF
TGTGCCAGCAGTAACACCGGGACAACACATGAAGCTTTCTTT
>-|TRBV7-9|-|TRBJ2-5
CASSLSLQETQYF
TGTGCCAGCAGCTTAAGCCTTCAAGAGACCCAGTACTTC
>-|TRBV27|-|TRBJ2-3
CASSSRDSGPDTQYF
TGTGCCAGCAGTTCCCGGGACAGCGGGCCAGATACGCAGTATTTT
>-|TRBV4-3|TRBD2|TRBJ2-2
CASSQDLAVNTGELFF
TGCGCCAGCAGCCAAGACCTAGCGGTGAACACCGGGGAGCTGTTTTTT
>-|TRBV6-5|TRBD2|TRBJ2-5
CASSWTSGSRETQYF
TGTGCCAGCAGTTGGACTAGCGGGAGTCGAGAGACCCAGTACTTC
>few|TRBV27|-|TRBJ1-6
CASRPGGALSSPLHF
TGTGCCAGCAGACCTGGCGGGGCGTTGAGTTCACCCCTCCACTTT
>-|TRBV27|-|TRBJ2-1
CASSPGPNFNNEQFF
TGTGCCAGCAGCCCTGGACCGAATTTTAACAATGAGCAGTTCTTC
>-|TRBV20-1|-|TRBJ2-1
CSAGPNEQFF
TGCAGTGCAGGGCCCAATGAGCAGTTCTTC
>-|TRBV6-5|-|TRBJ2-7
CASTLGEGGHEQYF
TGTGCCAGCACCTTAGGAGAGGGGGGACACGAGCAGTACTTC
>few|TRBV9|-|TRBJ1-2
CASSVGEVGTNYGYTF
TGTGCCAGCAGCGTAGGCGAGGTCGGGACCAACTATGGCTACACCTTC